These T cell receptor beta chains were read from a single sample in a study of neurological immune-mediated disorders. Using its own MiXCR run on the 5' RACE reads, TCRdb lists one record per CDR3 protein. There are 75,000 to 90,000 distinct CDR3 sequences in the sample; around 10% occur only once, and 1.8% lies in the top ten. The sequenced sample was PBMCs. These receptor sequences come from a man aged 40-50 years in good health. CDR3s include the opening cysteine and the closing phenylalanine or tryptophan. The order of the fields is J gene, D gene, clone size, V gene, CDR3 protein, CDR3 DNA. D genes are given only for firm matches. Clone size is given for some rows only: seen once, a few or many times, or a class if the clone is expanded.

TRBJ2-2	TRBD1	many	TRBV12-3/TRBV12-4	CASSRQGSNTGELFF	TGTGCCAGCAGTCGACAGGGCTCGAACACCGGGGAGCTGTTTTTT
TRBJ2-1	-	many	TRBV2	CASLVAYNEQFF	TGTGCCAGCTTGGTCGCCTACAATGAGCAGTTCTTC
TRBJ1-2	TRBD1	few	TRBV7-2	CASSFDRDYGYTF	TGTGCCAGCAGCTTCGACAGGGACTATGGCTACACCTTC
TRBJ1-1	-	many	TRBV5-1	CASSPRGGVSANTEAFF	TGCGCCAGCAGCCCTCGGGGAGGAGTGTCGGCGAACACTGAAGCTTTCTTT
TRBJ2-7	TRBD2	many	TRBV5-1	CASSLASGNHEQYF	TGCGCCAGCAGCTTGGCTAGCGGGAACCACGAGCAGTACTTC
TRBJ1-1	-	many	TRBV9	CASSVEFPGPQKGAEAFF	TGTGCCAGCAGCGTCGAGTTTCCGGGACCGCAAAAGGGGGCTGAAGCTTTCTTT
TRBJ1-3	-	many	TRBV29-1	CSAGGRAGNTIYF	TGCAGCGCAGGTGGGAGGGCTGGAAACACCATATATTTT
TRBJ2-6	-	many	TRBV6-5	CASRSPGANVLTF	TGTGCCAGCAGGTCCCCTGGGGCCAACGTCCTGACTTTC
TRBJ1-5	TRBD1	many	TRBV12-3/TRBV12-4	CASSPDRGEQPQHF	TGTGCCAGCAGTCCGGACAGGGGCGAACAGCCCCAGCATTTT
TRBJ2-5	-	many	TRBV7-7	CASSRQGYGGETQYF	TGTGCTAGCAGCCGTCAGGGGTACGGAGGAGAGACCCAGTACTTC
TRBJ1-1	-	many	TRBV7-9	CASSQWLEGNTEAFF	TGTGCCAGCAGCCAGTGGCTTGAGGGGAACACTGAAGCTTTCTTT
TRBJ1-3	-	many	TRBV7-8	CASTVGDSSFSGNTIYF	TGTGCCAGCACCGTTGGAGACAGTTCCTTCTCTGGAAACACCATATATTTT
TRBJ2-3	-	many	TRBV5-1	CASSPMGPGTDTQYF	TGCGCCAGCAGCCCCATGGGGCCGGGGACAGATACGCAGTATTTT
TRBJ2-2	-	-	TRBV27	CASSLEGGRGELFF	TGTGCCAGCAGTTTAGAGGGCGGCAGAGGGGAGCTGTTTTTT
TRBJ2-2	TRBD2	many	TRBV9	CASSPPGLAGSGELFF	TGTGCCAGCAGCCCTCCCGGGCTAGCGGGTTCCGGGGAGCTGTTTTTT
TRBJ1-1	-	-	TRBV18	CASSPRVMNTEAFF	TGTGCCAGCTCACCGAGGGTCATGAACACTGAAGCTTTCTTT
TRBJ2-5	TRBD2	many	TRBV5-1	CASSFRLAGGPGTQYF	TGCGCCAGCAGCTTCCGACTAGCGGGGGGGCCGGGGACCCAGTACTTC